The 21 T cell receptor beta chains given below trace back to one sample, sequenced in a study of T cells in Graves' hyperthyroidism and ophthalmopathy. The source material, RNA transcripts, was used to amplify TCR beta CDR3 regions. The primer set for the first-round RT-PCR of the TCR CDR3 was HTBI. TCRdb reprocessed the multiplex PCR reads with MiXCR, giving one entry per CDR3 protein. The sample lists 30,000 to 45,000 distinct CDR3 sequences; roughly 52% were seen once. Sequencing was done on a sample of blood. The receptors come from a man aged 35 to 55 with Graves' ophthalmopathy.

The chain is built from TRBV20-1 and TRBJ2-7; 7 nucleotides agree with TRBD1. This CDR3 contains 12 residues. J lost 4 bases, V lost 5 bases, and 5 bases had no gene match. In germline, CDR1 is DFQATT, CDR2 SNEGSKA (reference sequence). CDR3 sequence reads: CSAGGQNYEQYF. CDR3 nucleotides: TGCAGTGCTGGGGGACAGAATTACGAGCAGTACTTC.

Judged by abundance, this clonotype is medium-sized. The CDR3, as DNA: TGCAGCGTTGGCGTGAACACCGGGGAGCTGTTTTTT. Its translation: CSVGVNTGELFF. The rearrangement joins TRBV29-1 to TRBJ2-2; D unclear. V shed 4 bases and J shed 1 base, with 4 bases lying between them. From germline, CDR1 is SQVTM and CDR2 ANQGSEA. This CDR3 comprises 12 residues.

This clonotype was recorded many times. The chain joins TRBV19 to TRBJ2-1; the match to TRBD2 covers 12 bases. The CDR3 covers 16 residues. The germline CDR1 and CDR2 sequences are LNHDA and SQIVND (reference sequence). The junction had 3 bases not matched to a gene; V was cut back by 6 bases and J by 0 bases. CDR3 region: CASSKTSGSSYNEQFF. CDR3 sequence (DNA): TGTGCCAGTAGCAAGACTAGCGGGAGCTCCTACAATGAGCAGTTCTTC.

This clonotype was detected many times. The CDR3 here is CASHGQGRNTIYF. The CDR3 bases are TGTGCCAGCCACGGACAGGGAAGAAACACCATATATTTT. The chain carries TRBV19 and TRBJ1-3; TRBD1 matches at 8 bases. J gave up 5 bases and V 9 bases, and 6 bases lay outside the gene matches. Germline CDR1 reads LNHDA; CDR2 reads SQIVND (reference sequence). This CDR3 is built from 13 residues.

The CDR3 DNA is TGCAGTGCCCGGGGCCCCGGGGATTATAATTCACCCCTCCACTTT. Encoded protein: CSARGPGDYNSPLHF. This chain links TRBV20-1 with TRBJ1-6; D possibly corresponds to TRBD1 (5 bases). V gave up 6 bases and J gave up 4 bases, with 16 bases separating them. This CDR3 is 15 amino acids long. Germline CDR1 and CDR2: DFQATT and SNEGSKA (reference sequence).

The table lists this clonotype with many counts. V usage is TRBV6-6 and J usage is TRBJ1-6; D might be TRBD1 (5 bases). CDR1 MNHNY and CDR2 SVGAGI come from the germline V gene (reference sequence). V lost 6 bases and J lost 5, with 14 bases in between. The CDR3 loop spans 15 amino acids. CDR3: CASSRGTENNSPLHF. CDR3 coding DNA: TGTGCCAGCAGCCGAGGGACCGAGAATAATTCACCCCTCCACTTT.

The chain has TRBV20-1 and TRBJ1-5; D unclear. Trimming pared 1 base from V and 11 bases from J, leaving 9 bases between. Germline loops: CDR1 DFQATT, CDR2 SNEGSKA (reference sequence). This CDR3 contains 11 residues. CDR3 residues: CSARGGETQHF. The DNA for the CDR3 is TGCAGTGCTAGAGGTGGGGAGACCCAGCATTTT.

With regard to this clonotype: Because the CDR3 is missing its conserved closing phenylalanine or tryptophan, this is likely a read error. The rearrangement joins TRBV7-2 to TRBJ2-5; weak D call: TRBD1 (5 bases). Germline-derived CDR1 and CDR2 are SGHTA and FQGNSA. The CDR3 is 15 amino acids. V was shortened by 5 bases and J by 5 bases, with 18 bases between the two germline ends. In DNA form, the CDR3 reads TGTGCCAGCAGCCAAGTACCAGGGCCGGAGGAGACCCAGTACCTC. Its protein is CASSQVPGPEETQYL.

The gene calls are TRBV20-1 and TRBJ2-7; TRBD2 agrees at 8 bases. The germline CDR1 and CDR2 sequences are DFQATT and SNEGSKA (reference sequence). J gave up 6 bases and V 6 bases, and 13 bases lay outside the gene matches. The CDR3 is 14 amino acids. The CDR3: CSASGSQGGGEQYF. The CDR3 DNA follows: TGCAGTGCCAGCGGGAGTCAAGGGGGAGGCGAGCAGTACTTC.

Notes on this clonotype: Because it lacks the conserved phenylalanine or tryptophan at the end, this CDR3 is likely a read error. No DNA is shown, since the ends of the CDR3 on it are uncertain; the CDR3 is the one TCRdb lists. The V gene is TRBV9, the J gene TRBJ1-5; TRBD1 is the table's D call and was not checked against the DNA. The germline V gene has CDR1 SGDLS and CDR2 YYNGEE. The CDR3 spans 11 amino acids, including both terminal residues. CDR3 protein: CASSVDDGEPS.

This clonotype appeared a single time. The rearrangement links TRBV19 to TRBJ2-1; 11 nucleotides match TRBD1. CDR1 and CDR2 (germline): LNHDA, SQIVND (reference sequence). With V trimmed by 4 bases and J by 9 bases, 5 bases remained unmatched. The CDR3 has 14 residues. The DNA for the CDR3 is TGTGCCAGTAGTACGGACAGGGGGCAGAGTGAGCAGTTCTTC. It specifies CASSTDRGQSEQFF. Full variable domain (missing parts from reference TRBV19 and TRBJ2-1): DGGITQSPKYLFRKEGQNVTLSCEQNLNHDAMYWYRQDPGQGLRLIYYSQIVNDFQKGDIAEGYSVSREKKESFPLTVTSAQKNPTAFYLCASSTDRGQSEQFFGPGTRLTVL.

This chain links TRBV6-5 with TRBJ2-5; D is perhaps TRBD2 (5 bases). V was pared by 4 bases and J by 11 bases, with 17 bases between. CDR1 is MNHEY, CDR2 SVGAGI, per germline. The CDR3 is 13 amino acids. CDR3 bases: TGTGCCAGCAGTTGCCTAGCTTCCAAGAGACAGTACTTC. This sequence encodes CASSCLASKRQYF.

This clonotype was picked up many times. V gene TRBV2 combines with J gene TRBJ2-6; D unresolved. The germline V gene has CDR1 SNHLY and CDR2 FYNNEI. Trimming took 4 bases from V and 1 from J, leaving 5 bases between them. This CDR3 region has 14 residues. The CDR3 DNA sequence: TGTGCCAGCAGTGTGGGGTCTGGGGCCAACGTCCTGACTTTC. This codes for CASSVGSGANVLTF.

The gene calls are TRBV19 and TRBJ1-5; a possible D gene is TRBD1 (5 bases). The CDR3 covers 14 residues. From germline, CDR1 is LNHDA and CDR2 SQIVND (reference sequence). The V and J ends lost 6 bases and 8 bases respectively, with 17 bases between them. The CDR3 here is CASSRRRGVKPQHF. DNA for the CDR3: TGTGCCAGTAGCCGAAGACGGGGGGTGAAGCCCCAGCATTTT.

This clonotype was seen many times. The genes are TRBV11-2 and TRBJ2-3; perhaps TRBD2 as D (5 bases). V was cut by 5 bases and J by 0 bases, with 12 bases left in between. This CDR3 is built from 15 residues. Germline values: CDR1 SGHAT, CDR2 FQNNGV. CDR3 residues: CASSLSGASTDTQYF. The CDR3 coding sequence is TGTGCCAGCAGCCTGAGCGGAGCTAGCACAGATACGCAGTATTTT.

In its sample, this clonotype is medium-sized. The chain recombines TRBV20-1 with TRBJ1-2; D is unresolved. This CDR3 spans 11 amino acids. With 5 bases removed from V and 2 bases from J, the gap between germline ends came to 6 bases. Germline V gene sequence: CDR1 DFQATT, CDR2 SNEGSKA (reference sequence). The CDR3, as DNA: TGCAGTGCTTACAACAACTATGGCTACACCTTC. Residues: CSAYNNYGYTF.

The chain couples TRBV15 to TRBJ2-7; tentatively, D is TRBD1 or TRBD2 (5 bases each). Germline loops: CDR1 LNHNV, CDR2 YYDKDF (reference sequence). The ends were cut back, 4 bases at V and 2 bases at J, with 15 bases in the middle. The CDR3 is 15 residues long. CDR3 nucleotides: TGTGCCACCAGCAAAGGGGCGGGCCTCGCCTACGAGCAGTACTTC. Its translation: CATSKGAGLAYEQYF. The full variable domain, with the rest looked up from reference TRBV15 and TRBJ2-7, is DAMVIQNPRYQVTQFGKPVTLSCSQTLNHNVMYWYQQKSSQAPKLLFHYYDKDFNNEADTPDNFQSRRPNTSFCFLDIRSPGLGDTAMYLCATSKGAGLAYEQYFGPGTRLTVT.

The chain uses TRBV7-3 and TRBJ2-3; D is unresolved. CDR3 length: 14 residues. From germline, CDR1 is SGHTA and CDR2 FQGTGA. V gave up 4 bases and J gave up 1 base, with 9 bases separating them. The CDR3 bases are TGTGCCAGCAGCTCTACCTTAGGCACAGATACGCAGTATTTT. Amino acid sequence: CASSSTLGTDTQYF. The variable domain in full, completed from reference TRBV7-3 and TRBJ2-3, reads GAGVSQTPSNKVTEKGKYVELRCDPISGHTALYWYRQSLGQGPEFLIYFQGTGAADDSGLPNDRFFAVRPEGSVSTLKIQRTERGDSAVYLCASSSTLGTDTQYFGPGTRLTVL.

This clonotype came up a few times. This chain joins TRBV18 and TRBJ1-6; D remains ambiguous. CDR3 size: 17 residues. Trimming cost V 4 bases and J 0 bases, with 13 bases left between them. The germline CDR1 and CDR2 sequences are KGHSH and LQKENI. The CDR3 bases are TGTGCCAGCTCACAATACGGACCCAGCTCCTATAATTCACCCCTCCACTTT. Encoded protein: CASSQYGPSSYNSPLHF.

The table lists this clonotype with many counts. The V gene is TRBV6-6, the J gene TRBJ1-1; 8 nucleotides agree with TRBD1. The CDR3 is made up of 15 amino acids. Unmatched junction bases numbered 9, after V lost 4 bases and J lost 5 bases. CDR1 is MNHNY and CDR2 is SVGAGI in the germline V gene (reference sequence). CDR3 amino acids: CASSSTQGARTEAFF. CDR3 bases: TGTGCCAGCAGTTCGACCCAGGGGGCGCGGACTGAAGCTTTCTTT.

The chain is built from TRBV10-3 and TRBJ2-5, with unresolved D. V lost 3 bases and J lost 5, with 19 bases in between. CDR1 and CDR2 from the germline V gene are ENHRY and SYGVKD. This CDR3 spans 16 amino acids. In DNA, the CDR3 is TGTGCCATCAGTGAACGGGCGGCTAGTCTGGGGGAGACCCAGTACTTC. Translated: CAISERAASLGETQYF.